The clone carrying this T cell receptor (beta chain) was seen just once. Under the authors' procedure: Reference gene primer amplification gave estimated nucleated cell counts. Clones were sequenced by immunoSEQ multiplex PCR, and TCRdb holds only the in-frame ones, with some missing. That table furnishes V, J and clone size, whereas the DNA furnished D and trimming. The sample holds over 250,000 clones, roughly 90% seen once. This sample was included in a study of blood T cell repertoires in COVID-19. As for the study in general: Samples came from the United States, Italy and Spain, spanning acute and convalescent COVID-19. T cells, B-cell-depleted T cells, or PBMCs provided the cDNA or gDNA that served as material.

This CDR3 has 14 residues. CDR1 and CDR2 from the germline V gene are MNHEY and SVGAGI. Trimming cost V 7 bases and J 7 bases; bases outside gene matches: 9. This TCR was sampled from a woman in her twenties or thirties with COVID-19, enrolled during active disease. Sequenced sample: peripheral blood. The rearrangement joins TRBV6-5 to TRBJ2-2, with 7 bases lining up with TRBD2. Written as DNA, the CDR3 is TGTGCCAGCATGACAGCGGGAAAGGGCGGGGAGCTGTTTTTT. This sequence encodes CASMTAGKGGELFF.